Described below is a single TCR beta chain sequence and its context. Its antigen is not identified. The data stem from a study of Ad26.COV2.S vaccination and SARS-CoV-2 variants. Study findings and constraints: Non-spike TCR breadth did not differ much between vaccine and placebo recipients.

The treatment is: around 19 received Ad26.COV2.S at low or high dose, single or two shots; about five received placebo; per-sample allocation not given. After the first vaccine or placebo injection, samples were drawn on day 63. As its vector, the vaccine had Ad26, which expressed Wuhan-strain SARS-CoV-2 spike. V dropped 3 bases and J dropped 4 bases, with 9 bases sitting between them. Looked up from germline, CDR1 is SGHNT and CDR2 is YENEEA. This CDR3 contains 13 residues. Assay: immunoSEQ multiplex PCR; the TCRdb copy retains only in-frame clones and omits some. The sample contains 400,000 or so clones, approximately 90% of which appear only once.

The chain links TRBV11-3 to TRBJ2-5; maybe TRBD2 (6 bases). This TCR was recovered from a person between 18 and 60 years old who received the Ad26.COV2.S COVID-19 vaccine or a placebo. The sequencing used peripheral blood, collected in a trial of Ad26.COV2.S vaccine versus placebo. The CDR3 protein is CASSLGGSETQYF. The CDR3 coding sequence is TGTGCCAGCAGCTTGGGGGGTTCAGAGACCCAGTACTTC.